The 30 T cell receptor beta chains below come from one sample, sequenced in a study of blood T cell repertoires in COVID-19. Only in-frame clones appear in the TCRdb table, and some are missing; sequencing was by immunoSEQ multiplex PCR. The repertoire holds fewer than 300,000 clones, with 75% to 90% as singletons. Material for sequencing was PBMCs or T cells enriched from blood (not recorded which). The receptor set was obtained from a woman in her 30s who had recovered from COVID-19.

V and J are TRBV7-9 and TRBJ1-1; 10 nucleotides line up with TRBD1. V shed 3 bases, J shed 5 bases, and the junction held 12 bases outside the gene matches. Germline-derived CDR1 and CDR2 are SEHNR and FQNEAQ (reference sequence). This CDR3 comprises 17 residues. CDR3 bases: TGTGCCAGCAGCTTCCCCGGGACAGGGGTCGGTCGGACTGAAGCTTTCTTT. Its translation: CASSFPGTGVGRTEAFF.

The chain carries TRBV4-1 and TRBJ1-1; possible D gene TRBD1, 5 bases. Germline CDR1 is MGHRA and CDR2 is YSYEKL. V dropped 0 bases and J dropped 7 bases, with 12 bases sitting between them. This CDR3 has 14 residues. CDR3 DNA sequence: TGCGCCAGCAGCCAAGATCCATGGGGGGATGAAGCTTTCTTT. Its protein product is CASSQDPWGDEAFF.

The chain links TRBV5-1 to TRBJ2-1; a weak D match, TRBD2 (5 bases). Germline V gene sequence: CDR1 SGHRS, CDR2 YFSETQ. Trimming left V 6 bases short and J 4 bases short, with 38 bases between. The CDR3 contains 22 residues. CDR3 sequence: CASILKNPRPVRRRPLYNEQFF. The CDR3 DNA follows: TGCGCCAGCATCCTTAAGAACCCACGTCCCGTTAGGAGGAGGCCTCTTTACAATGAGCAGTTCTTC.

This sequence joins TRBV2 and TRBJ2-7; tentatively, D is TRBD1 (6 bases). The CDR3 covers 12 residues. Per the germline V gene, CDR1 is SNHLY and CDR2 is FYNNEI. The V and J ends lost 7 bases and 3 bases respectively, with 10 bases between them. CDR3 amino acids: CASNGQNYEQYF. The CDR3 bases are TGTGCCAGCAACGGACAGAACTACGAGCAGTACTTC.

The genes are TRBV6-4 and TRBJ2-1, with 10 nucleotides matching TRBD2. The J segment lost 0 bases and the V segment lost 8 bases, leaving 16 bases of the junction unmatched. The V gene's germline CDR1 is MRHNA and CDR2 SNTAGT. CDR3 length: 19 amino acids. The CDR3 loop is CASPTKVAGGLSSYNEQFF. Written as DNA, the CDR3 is TGTGCCAGCCCTACAAAGGTAGCGGGAGGCCTCAGCTCCTACAATGAGCAGTTCTTC.

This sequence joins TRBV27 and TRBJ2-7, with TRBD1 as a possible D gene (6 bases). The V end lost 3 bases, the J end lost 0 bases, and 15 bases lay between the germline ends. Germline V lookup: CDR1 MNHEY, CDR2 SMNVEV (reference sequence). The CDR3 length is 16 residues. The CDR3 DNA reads TGTGCCAGCAGTTTTTGGGCAGGGGATGGCTCCTACGAGCAGTACTTC. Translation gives CASSFWAGDGSYEQYF.

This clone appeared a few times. This CDR3 is CASSQDKGGPSTDTQYF. The DNA of the CDR3 is TGTGCCAGCAGCCAAGATAAGGGCGGGCCTAGCACAGATACGCAGTATTTT. This sequence joins TRBV4-2 and TRBJ2-3; D possibly corresponds to TRBD2 (5 bases). This CDR3 spans 17 amino acids. V was clipped by 0 bases and J by 0 bases, with 13 bases between them. Germline assignment: CDR1 LGHNA and CDR2 YNFKEQ.

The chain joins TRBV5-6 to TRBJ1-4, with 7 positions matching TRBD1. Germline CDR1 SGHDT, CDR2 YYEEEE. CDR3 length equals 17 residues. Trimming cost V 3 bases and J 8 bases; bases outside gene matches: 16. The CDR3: CASSSNTKTGSREKLFF. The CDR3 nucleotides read TGTGCCAGCAGCTCGAATACCAAGACAGGGTCTAGGGAAAAACTGTTTTTT.

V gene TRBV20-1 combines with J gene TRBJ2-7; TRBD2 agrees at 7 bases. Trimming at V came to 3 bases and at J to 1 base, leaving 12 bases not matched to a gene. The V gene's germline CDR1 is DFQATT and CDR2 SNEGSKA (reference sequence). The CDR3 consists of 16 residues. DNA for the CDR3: TGCAGTGCTAGTTCTAGCGGAGGCCCCTTTTCCTACGAGCAGTACTTC. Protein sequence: CSASSSGGPFSYEQYF.

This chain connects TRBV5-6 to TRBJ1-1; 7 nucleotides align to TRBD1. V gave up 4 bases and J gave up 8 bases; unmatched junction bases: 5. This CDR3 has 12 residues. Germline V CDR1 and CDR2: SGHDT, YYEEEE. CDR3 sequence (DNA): TGTGCCAGCAGCGAAGGGACAGCCGAAGCTTTCTTT. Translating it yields CASSEGTAEAFF.

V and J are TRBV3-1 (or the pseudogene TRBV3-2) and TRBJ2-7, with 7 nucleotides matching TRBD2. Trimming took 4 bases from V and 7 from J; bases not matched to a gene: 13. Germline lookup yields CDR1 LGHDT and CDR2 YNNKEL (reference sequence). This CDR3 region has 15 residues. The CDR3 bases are TGTGCCAGCAGCCCCAACCGGGCGGGGGTGGGGGAGCAGTACTTC. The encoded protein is CASSPNRAGVGEQYF.

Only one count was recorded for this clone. The CDR3 here is CASSQDSLSPEAFF. CDR3 bases: TGTGCCAGCAGCCAAGACAGTCTTTCCCCTGAAGCTTTCTTT. The chain recombines TRBV3-1 (or the pseudogene TRBV3-2) with TRBJ1-1; D remains unclear. Germline assignment: CDR1 LGHDT and CDR2 YNNKEL (reference sequence). The CDR3 has 14 residues. Between the trimmed V and J ends, which lost 0 bases and 6 bases, there was a span of 11 bases.

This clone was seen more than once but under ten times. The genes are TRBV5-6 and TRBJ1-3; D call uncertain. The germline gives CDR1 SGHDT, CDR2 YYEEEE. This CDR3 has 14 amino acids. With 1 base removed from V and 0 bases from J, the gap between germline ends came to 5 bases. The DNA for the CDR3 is TGTGCCAGCAGCTTGTCCTCCTCTGGAAACACCATATATTTT. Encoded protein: CASSLSSSGNTIYF. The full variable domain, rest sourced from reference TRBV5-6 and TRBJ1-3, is DAGVTQSPTHLIKTRGQQVTLRCSPKSGHDTVSWYQQALGQGPQFIFQYYEEEERQRGNFPDRFSGHQFPNYSSELNVNALLLGDSALYLCASSLSSSGNTIYFGEGSWLTVV.

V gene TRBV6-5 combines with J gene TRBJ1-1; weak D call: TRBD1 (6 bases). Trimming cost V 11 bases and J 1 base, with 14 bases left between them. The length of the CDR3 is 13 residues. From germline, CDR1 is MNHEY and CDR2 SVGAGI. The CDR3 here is CASQPGQNTEAFF. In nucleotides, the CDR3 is TGTGCCTCCCAACCGGGACAGAACACTGAAGCTTTCTTT.

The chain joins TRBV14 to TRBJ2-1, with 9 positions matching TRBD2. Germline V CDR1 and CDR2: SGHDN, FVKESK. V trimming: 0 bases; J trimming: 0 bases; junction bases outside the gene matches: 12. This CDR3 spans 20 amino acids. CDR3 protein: CASSQESWGGRGSSYNEQFF. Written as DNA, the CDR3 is TGTGCCAGCAGCCAAGAGTCGTGGGGCGGGAGGGGGAGCTCCTACAATGAGCAGTTCTTC.

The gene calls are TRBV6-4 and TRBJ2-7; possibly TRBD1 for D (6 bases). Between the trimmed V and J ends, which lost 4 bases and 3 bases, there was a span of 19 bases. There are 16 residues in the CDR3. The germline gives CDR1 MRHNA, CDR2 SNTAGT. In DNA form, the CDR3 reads TGTGCCAGCAGTGCACTTGGGGCAGGGGCATACTACGAGCAGTACTTC. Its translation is CASSALGAGAYYEQYF.

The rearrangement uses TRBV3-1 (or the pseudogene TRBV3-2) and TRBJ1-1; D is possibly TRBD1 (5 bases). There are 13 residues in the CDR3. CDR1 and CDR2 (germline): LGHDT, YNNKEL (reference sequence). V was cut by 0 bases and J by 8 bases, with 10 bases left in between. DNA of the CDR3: TGTGCCAGCAGCCAAGATCAGACAGCCGAAGCTTTCTTT. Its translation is CASSQDQTAEAFF.

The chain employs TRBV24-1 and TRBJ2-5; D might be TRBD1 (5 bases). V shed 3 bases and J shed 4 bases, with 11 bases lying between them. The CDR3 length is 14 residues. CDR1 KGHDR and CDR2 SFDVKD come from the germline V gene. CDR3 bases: TGTGCCACCAGTGATCGCAGGGTAGGAGAGACCCAGTACTTC. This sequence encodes CATSDRRVGETQYF.

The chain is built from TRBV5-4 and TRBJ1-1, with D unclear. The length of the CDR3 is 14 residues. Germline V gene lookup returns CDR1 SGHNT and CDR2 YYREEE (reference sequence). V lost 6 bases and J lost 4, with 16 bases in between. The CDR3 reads CASTNGGVVTEAFF. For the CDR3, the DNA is TGTGCCAGCACCAACGGAGGCGTGGTCACTGAAGCTTTCTTT. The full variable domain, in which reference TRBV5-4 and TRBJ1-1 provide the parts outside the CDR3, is ETGVTQSPTHLIKTRGQQVTLRCSSQSGHNTVSWYQQALGQGPQFIFQYYREEENGRGNFPPRFSGLQFPNYSSELNVNALELDDSALYLCASTNGGVVTEAFFGQGTRLTVV.

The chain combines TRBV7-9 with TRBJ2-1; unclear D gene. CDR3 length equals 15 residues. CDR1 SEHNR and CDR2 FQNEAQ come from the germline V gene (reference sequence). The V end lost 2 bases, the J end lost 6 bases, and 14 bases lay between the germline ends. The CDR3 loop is CASSLMTFLTNEQFF. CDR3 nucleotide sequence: TGTGCCAGCAGCTTAATGACATTCCTGACCAATGAGCAGTTCTTC.

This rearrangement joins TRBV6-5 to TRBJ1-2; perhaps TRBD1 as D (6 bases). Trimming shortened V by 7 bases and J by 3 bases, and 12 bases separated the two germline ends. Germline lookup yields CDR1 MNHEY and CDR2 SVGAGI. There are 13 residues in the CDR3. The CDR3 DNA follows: TGTGCCAGCATTCCCACAGGGTACTATGGCTACACCTTC. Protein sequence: CASIPTGYYGYTF.

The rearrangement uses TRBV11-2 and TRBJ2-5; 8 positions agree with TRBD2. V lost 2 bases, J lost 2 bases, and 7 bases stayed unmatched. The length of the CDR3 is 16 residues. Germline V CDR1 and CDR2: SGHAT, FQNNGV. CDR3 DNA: TGTGCCAGCAGCTTACAGGCGGGGGGACTACAAGAGACCCAGTACTTC. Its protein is CASSLQAGGLQETQYF.

The CDR3 DNA is TGTGCCAGCAGTCCCGCCTTTCAAGGGGTCAATCAGCCCCAGCATTTT. It codes for CASSPAFQGVNQPQHF. The rearrangement uses TRBV28 and TRBJ1-5, with D possibly TRBD1 on 5 matching bases. The V gene's germline CDR1 is MDHEN and CDR2 SYDVKM. This CDR3 has 16 amino acids. The V end was cut by 5 bases, the J end by 3 bases, with 17 bases between.

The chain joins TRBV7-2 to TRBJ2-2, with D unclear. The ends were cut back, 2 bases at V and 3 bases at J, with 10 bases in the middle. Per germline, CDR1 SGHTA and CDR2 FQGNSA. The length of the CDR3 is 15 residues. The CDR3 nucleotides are TGTGCCAGCAGCTTACGGCCTCGGGACACCGGGGAGCTGTTTTTT. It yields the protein CASSLRPRDTGELFF.

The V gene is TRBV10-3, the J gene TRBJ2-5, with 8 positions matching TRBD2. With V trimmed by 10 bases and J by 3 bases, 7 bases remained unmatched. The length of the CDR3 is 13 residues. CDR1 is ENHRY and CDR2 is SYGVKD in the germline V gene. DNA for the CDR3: TGTGCCACCTCAACGGGAGGGAAAGAGACCCAGTACTTC. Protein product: CATSTGGKETQYF.

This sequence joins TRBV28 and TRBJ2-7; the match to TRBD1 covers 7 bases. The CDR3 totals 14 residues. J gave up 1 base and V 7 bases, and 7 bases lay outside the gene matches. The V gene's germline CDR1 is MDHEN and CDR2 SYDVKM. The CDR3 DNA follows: TGTGCCAGCATCGTCCGGACAGGATCCTACGAGCAGTACTTC. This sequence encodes CASIVRTGSYEQYF.

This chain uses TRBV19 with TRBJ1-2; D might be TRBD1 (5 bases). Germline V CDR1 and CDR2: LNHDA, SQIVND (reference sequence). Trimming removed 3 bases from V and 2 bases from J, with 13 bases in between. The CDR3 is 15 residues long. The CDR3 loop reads CASSIGSPGNYGYTF. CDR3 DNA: TGTGCCAGTAGTATTGGGTCGCCAGGGAACTATGGCTACACCTTC.

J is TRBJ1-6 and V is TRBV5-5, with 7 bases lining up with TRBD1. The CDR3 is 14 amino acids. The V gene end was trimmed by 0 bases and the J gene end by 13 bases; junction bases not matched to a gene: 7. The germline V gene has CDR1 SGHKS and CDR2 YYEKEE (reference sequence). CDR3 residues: CASSLEQGNWPLHF. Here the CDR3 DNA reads TGTGCCAGCAGCTTGGAACAGGGGAATTGGCCCCTCCACTTT.

The CDR3 here is CASSLPRRFMNTEAFF. The CDR3 DNA sequence: TGTGCCAGCAGTTTACCCCGCCGGTTCATGAACACTGAAGCTTTCTTT. The chain joins TRBV28 to TRBJ1-1, with D unclear. There are 16 residues in the CDR3. The germline V and J ends were trimmed by 2 bases and 0 bases, with 13 bases remaining between them. Germline V gene lookup returns CDR1 MDHEN and CDR2 SYDVKM.

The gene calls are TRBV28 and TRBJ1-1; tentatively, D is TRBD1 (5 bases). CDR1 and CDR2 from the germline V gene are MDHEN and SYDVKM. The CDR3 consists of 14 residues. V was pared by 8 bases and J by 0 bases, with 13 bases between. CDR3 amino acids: CASCPPGLNTEAFF. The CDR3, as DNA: TGTGCCAGCTGCCCGCCAGGGTTGAACACTGAAGCTTTCTTT.